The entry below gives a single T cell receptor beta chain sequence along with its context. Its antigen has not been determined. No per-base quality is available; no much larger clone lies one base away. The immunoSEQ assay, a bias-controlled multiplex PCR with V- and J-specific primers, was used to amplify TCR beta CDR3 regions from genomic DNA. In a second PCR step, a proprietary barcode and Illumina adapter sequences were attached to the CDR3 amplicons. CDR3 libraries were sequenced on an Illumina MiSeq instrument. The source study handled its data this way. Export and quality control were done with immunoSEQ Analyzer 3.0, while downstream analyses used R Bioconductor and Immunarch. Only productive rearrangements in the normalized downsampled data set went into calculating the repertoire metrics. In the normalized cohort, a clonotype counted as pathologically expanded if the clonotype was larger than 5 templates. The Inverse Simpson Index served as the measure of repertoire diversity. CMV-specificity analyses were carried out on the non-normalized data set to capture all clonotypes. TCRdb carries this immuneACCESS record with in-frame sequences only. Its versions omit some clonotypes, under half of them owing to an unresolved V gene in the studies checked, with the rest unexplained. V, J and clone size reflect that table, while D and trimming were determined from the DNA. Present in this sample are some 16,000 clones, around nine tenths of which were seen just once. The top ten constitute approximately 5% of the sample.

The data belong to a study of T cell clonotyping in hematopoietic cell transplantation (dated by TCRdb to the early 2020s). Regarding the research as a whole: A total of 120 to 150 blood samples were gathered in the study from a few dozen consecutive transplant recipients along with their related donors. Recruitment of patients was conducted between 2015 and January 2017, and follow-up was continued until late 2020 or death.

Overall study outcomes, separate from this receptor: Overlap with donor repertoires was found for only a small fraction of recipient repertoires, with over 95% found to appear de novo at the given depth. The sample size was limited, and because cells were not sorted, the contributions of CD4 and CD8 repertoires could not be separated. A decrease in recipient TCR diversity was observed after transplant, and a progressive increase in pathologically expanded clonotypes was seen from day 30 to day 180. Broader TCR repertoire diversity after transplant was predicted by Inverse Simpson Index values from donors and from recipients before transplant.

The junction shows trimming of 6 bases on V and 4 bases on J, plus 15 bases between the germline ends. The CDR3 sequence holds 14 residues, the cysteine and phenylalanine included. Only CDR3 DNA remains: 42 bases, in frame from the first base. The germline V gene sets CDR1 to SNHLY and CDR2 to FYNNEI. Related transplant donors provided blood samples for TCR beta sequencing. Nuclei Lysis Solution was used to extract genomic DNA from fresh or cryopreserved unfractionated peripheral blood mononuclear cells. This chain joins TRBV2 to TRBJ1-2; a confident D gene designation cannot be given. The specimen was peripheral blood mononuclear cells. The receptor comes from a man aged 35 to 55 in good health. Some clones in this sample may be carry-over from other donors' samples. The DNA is TGTGCCAGCAGGGTCGGGCCGGAACCCTATGGCTACACCTTC. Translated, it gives CASRVGPEPYGYTF. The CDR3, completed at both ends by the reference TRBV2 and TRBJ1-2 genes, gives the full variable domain EPEVTQTPSHQVTQMGQEVILRCVPISNHLYFYWYRQILGQKVEFLVSFYNNEISEKSEIFDDQFSVERPDGSNFTLKIRSTKLEDSAMYFCASRVGPEPYGYTFGSGTRLTVV.